This TCR beta chain was sequenced during a study of cytomegalovirus exposure and HLA in healthy donors. Study information: The 120 validation repertoires and the roughly 690 first-cohort repertoires shared a platform, a later analysis reported. Overall study results and limits: In vitro work confirmed that a few CMV-associated chains recognize CMV antigens. The study designated 150 or so TCR beta chains cytomegalovirus-associated.

V lost 3 bases to trimming and J lost 0 bases; unmatched junction nucleotides: 8. The CDR3 extends over 17 amino acids. The germline gives CDR1 MGHRA, CDR2 YSYEKL. In regard to this clone: The target antigen is unknown.

The assay was immunoSEQ multiplex PCR, and TCRdb's table has in-frame clones only and misses some. Of about 250,000 clones in the sample, roughly 90% were seen once. The chain carries TRBV4-1 and TRBJ2-4; 7 nucleotides line up with TRBD1. Specimen: PBMCs. The sequence was collected from a man between 18 and 29 years old in good health and CMV-seropositive. CDR3 nucleotides: TGCGCCAGCAGCCAGCCCAGGGACAGACTAGCCAAAAACATTCAGTACTTC. This codes for CASSQPRDRLAKNIQYF.